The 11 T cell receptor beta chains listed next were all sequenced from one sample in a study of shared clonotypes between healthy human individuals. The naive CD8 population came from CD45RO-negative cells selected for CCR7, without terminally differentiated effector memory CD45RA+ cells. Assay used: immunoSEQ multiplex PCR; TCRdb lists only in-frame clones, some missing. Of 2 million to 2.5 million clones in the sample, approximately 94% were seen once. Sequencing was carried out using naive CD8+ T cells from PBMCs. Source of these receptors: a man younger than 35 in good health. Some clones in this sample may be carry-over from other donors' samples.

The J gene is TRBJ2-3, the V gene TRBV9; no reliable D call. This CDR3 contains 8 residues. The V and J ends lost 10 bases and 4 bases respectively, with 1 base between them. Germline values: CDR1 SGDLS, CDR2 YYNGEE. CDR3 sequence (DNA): TGTGCCCCAGATACGCAGTATTTT. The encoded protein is CAPDTQYF.

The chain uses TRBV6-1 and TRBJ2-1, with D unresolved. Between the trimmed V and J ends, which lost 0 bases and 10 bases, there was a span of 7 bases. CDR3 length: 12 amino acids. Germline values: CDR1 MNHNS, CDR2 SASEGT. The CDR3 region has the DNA TGTGCCAGCAGTGAAGCGCGGCGGGAGCAGTTCTTC. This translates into CASSEARREQFF.

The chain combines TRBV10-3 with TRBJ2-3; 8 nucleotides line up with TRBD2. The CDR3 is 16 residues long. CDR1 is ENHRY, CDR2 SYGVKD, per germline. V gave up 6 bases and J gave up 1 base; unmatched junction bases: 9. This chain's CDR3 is CAIRTTSGRRTDTQYF. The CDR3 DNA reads TGTGCCATCAGAACTACTAGCGGACGCCGCACAGATACGCAGTATTTT.

The CDR3 DNA reads TGTGCCAGCAGCTTGCCCTGGGGCTCCCTGCTGGGCGAGCAGTACTTC. Translating gives CASSLPWGSLLGEQYF. The chain carries TRBV11-3 and TRBJ2-7, with D possibly TRBD1 on 5 matching bases. The ends were cut back, 3 bases at V and 6 bases at J, with 21 bases in the middle. The CDR3 consists of 16 residues. Germline V gene sequence: CDR1 SGHNT, CDR2 YENEEA. Full variable domain (rest looked up from reference TRBV11-3 and TRBJ2-7): EAGVVQSPRYKIIEKKQPVAFWCNPISGHNTLYWYLQNLGQGPELLIRYENEEAVDDSQLPKDRFSAERLKGVDSTLKIQPAELGDSAVYLCASSLPWGSLLGEQYFGPGTRLTVT.

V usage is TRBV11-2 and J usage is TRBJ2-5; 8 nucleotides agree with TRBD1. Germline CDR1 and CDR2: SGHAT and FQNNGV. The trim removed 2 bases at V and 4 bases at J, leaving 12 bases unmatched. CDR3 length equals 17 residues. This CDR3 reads CASSLPFMGQARETQYF. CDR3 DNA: TGTGCCAGCAGCTTACCGTTCATGGGACAGGCACGAGAGACCCAGTACTTC.

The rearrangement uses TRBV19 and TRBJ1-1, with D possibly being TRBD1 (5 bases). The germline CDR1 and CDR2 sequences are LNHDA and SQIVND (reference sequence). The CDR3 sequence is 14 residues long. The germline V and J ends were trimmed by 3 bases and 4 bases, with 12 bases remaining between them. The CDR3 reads CASSMGPLPTEAFF. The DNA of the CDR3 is TGTGCCAGTAGTATGGGACCTCTGCCCACTGAAGCTTTCTTT. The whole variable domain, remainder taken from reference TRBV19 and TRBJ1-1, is DGGITQSPKYLFRKEGQNVTLSCEQNLNHDAMYWYRQDPGQGLRLIYYSQIVNDFQKGDIAEGYSVSREKKESFPLTVTSAQKNPTAFYLCASSMGPLPTEAFFGQGTRLTVV.

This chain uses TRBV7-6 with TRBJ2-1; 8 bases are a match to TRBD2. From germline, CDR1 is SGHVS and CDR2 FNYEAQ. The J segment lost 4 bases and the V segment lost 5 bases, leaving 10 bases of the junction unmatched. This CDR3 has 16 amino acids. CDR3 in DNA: TGTGCCAGCAGCCCGACATGGCGGGAGGTGTACAATGAGCAGTTCTTC. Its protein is CASSPTWREVYNEQFF.

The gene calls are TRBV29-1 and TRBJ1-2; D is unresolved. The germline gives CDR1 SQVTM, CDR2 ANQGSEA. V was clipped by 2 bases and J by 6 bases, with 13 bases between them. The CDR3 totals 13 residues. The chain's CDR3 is CSVETASKDGYTF. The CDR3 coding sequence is TGCAGCGTTGAAACAGCGAGCAAGGATGGCTACACCTTC.

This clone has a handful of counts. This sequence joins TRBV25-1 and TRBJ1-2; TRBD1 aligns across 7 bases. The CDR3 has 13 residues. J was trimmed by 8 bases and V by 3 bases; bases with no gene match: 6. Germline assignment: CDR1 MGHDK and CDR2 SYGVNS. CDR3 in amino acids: CASSEDRSQGYTF. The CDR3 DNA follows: TGTGCCAGCAGTGAGGACAGGTCCCAGGGCTACACCTTC.

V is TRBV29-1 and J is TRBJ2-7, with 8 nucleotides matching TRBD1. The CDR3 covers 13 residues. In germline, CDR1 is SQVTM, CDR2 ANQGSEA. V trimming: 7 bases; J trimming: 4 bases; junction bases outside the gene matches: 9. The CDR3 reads CSAEQGDPYEQYF. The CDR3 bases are TGCAGCGCCGAACAGGGGGATCCTTACGAGCAGTACTTC.

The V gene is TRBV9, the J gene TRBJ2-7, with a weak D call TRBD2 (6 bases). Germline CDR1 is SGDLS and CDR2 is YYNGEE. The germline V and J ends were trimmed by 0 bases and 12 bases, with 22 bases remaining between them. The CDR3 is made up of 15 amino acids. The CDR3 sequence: CASSVGDSAGGRRYF. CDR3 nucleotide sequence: TGTGCCAGCAGCGTAGGAGACTCCGCTGGGGGGAGGAGGTACTTC.